These 2 T cell receptor beta chains were sequenced from one sample in a study of T-cell memory formation after mild COVID-19. TCRdb reanalysed the 5' RACE reads using MiXCR and keeps one entry per CDR3 protein. The sample shows about 140,000 distinct CDR3 sequences, about 14% of them seen only once. Sequenced sample: PBMCs or a T cell subset sorted from them (not recorded which). All receptors come from an adult woman who had mild COVID-19 (a few samples of this study predate the infection). Cell type and time point are not known.

The J gene is TRBJ2-5, the V gene TRBV20-1, with 7 bases identical to TRBD2. CDR1 is DFQATT, CDR2 SNEGSKA, per germline (reference sequence). The CDR3 has 17 residues. With 1 base clipped from V and 5 bases from J, the junction kept 16 bases outside the gene matches. CDR3 region: CSARGGSGRDYMETQYF. The DNA of the CDR3 is TGCAGTGCTAGAGGAGGTTCGGGGAGGGATTACATGGAGACCCAGTACTTC.

A few counts support this clonotype. The J gene is TRBJ2-5, the V gene TRBV7-9; D remains ambiguous. The CDR3 is 13 residues long. Germline loops: CDR1 SEHNR, CDR2 FQNEAQ (reference sequence). Deletions cut 4 bases from V and 5 bases from J, with 11 bases between. The CDR3 coding sequence is TGTGCCAGCAGCTATGAAAGGCTGGAGACCCAGTACTTC. This gives the protein CASSYERLETQYF.